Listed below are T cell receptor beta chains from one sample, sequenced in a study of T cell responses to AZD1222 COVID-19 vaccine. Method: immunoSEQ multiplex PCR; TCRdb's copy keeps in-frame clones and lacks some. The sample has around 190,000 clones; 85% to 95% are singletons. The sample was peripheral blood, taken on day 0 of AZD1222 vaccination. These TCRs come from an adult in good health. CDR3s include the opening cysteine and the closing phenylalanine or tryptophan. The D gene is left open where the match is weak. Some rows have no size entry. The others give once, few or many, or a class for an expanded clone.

CASSLDRTENSPLHF	TGCGCCAGCAGCTTGGACCGGACAGAGAATTCACCCCTCCACTTT	.	.	TRBV5-1	TRBJ1-6
CASSQGTGTSYEQYF	TGTGCCAGCAGCCAAGGGACCGGGACCTCCTACGAGCAGTACTTC	.	.	TRBV3-1/TRBV3-2	TRBJ2-7
CASREGDTEAFF	TGCGCCAGCAGAGAGGGGGACACTGAAGCTTTCTTT	.	.	TRBV10-2	TRBJ1-1
CASSSYQSSEQYF	TGTGCCAGCAGCTCTTATCAGTCGAGCGAGCAGTACTTC	.	.	TRBV7-6	TRBJ2-7
CASSFQGSSYNSPLHF	TGCGCCAGCAGCTTCCAGGGGAGCTCCTATAATTCACCCCTCCACTTT	.	.	TRBV5-1	TRBJ1-6
CASSLNGRTDTQYF	TGTGCCAGCAGCTTAAATGGGCGGACAGATACGCAGTATTTT	.	.	TRBV7-3	TRBJ2-3
CASTSQGRISEAFF	TGTGCCAGCACAAGTCAAGGGCGGATCTCTGAAGCTTTCTTT	.	few	TRBV2	TRBJ1-1
CATILSDTEAFF	TGTGCCACTATACTTAGTGACACTGAAGCTTTCTTT	.	.	TRBV6-5	TRBJ1-1
CASSLPHGNTEAFF	TGTGCCAGCAGTTTGCCACACGGGAACACTGAAGCTTTCTTT	.	once	TRBV28	TRBJ1-1
CASSQYSGMGGYTF	TGCGCCAGCAGCCAATACTCAGGGATGGGTGGCTACACCTTC	.	.	TRBV4-3	TRBJ1-2
CASSLDPRSQYF	TGTGCCAGCAGCTTAGATCCCAGGTCCCAGTACTTC	.	.	TRBV11-2	TRBJ2-5
CASSLAGPPGGAAFF	TGTGCCAGCAGCTTAGCAGGACCCCCCGGAGGGGCTGCTTTCTTT	.	.	TRBV7-8	TRBJ1-1
CASSDSLGTSGGRRNEQFF	TGTGCCAGCAGTGACTCTTTAGGGACTAGCGGGGGCAGGCGCAATGAGCAGTTCTTC	TRBD2	.	TRBV6-4	TRBJ2-1
CASSQDRHTDTQYF	TGCGCCAGCAGCCAAGACCGCCATACAGATACGCAGTATTTT	.	.	TRBV4-1	TRBJ2-3
CATSRIDRSYEQYF	TGTGCCACCAGCAGAATAGATCGCTCCTACGAGCAGTACTTC	.	.	TRBV15	TRBJ2-7
CSASSRDGYNSPLHF	TGCAGTGCTAGTAGCCGGGACGGATATAATTCACCCCTCCACTTT	.	.	TRBV20-1	TRBJ1-6
CASRGGHQGTEAFF	TGTGCCAGTAGAGGGGGACACCAGGGGACTGAAGCTTTCTTT	.	.	TRBV19	TRBJ1-1
CASSFTSYEQYF	TGTGCCAGCAGCTTTACGTCCTACGAGCAGTACTTC	.	.	TRBV7-9	TRBJ2-7
CASREGGNTGELFF	TGCGCCAGCAGAGAGGGCGGGAACACCGGGGAGCTGTTTTTT	.	once	TRBV5-1	TRBJ2-2
CASSPLGLSPLHF	TGTGCCAGCAGCCCCCTGGGCTTATCACCCCTCCACTTT	.	once	TRBV7-8	TRBJ1-6
CASSSSGGSSYNEQFF	TGCGCCAGCAGCTCCAGCGGGGGGAGCTCCTACAATGAGCAGTTCTTC	TRBD2	.	TRBV5-1	TRBJ2-1
CASSPDRVRNTEAFF	TGCGCCAGCAGCCCAGACAGGGTGAGGAACACTGAAGCTTTCTTT	TRBD1	.	TRBV4-1	TRBJ1-1
CASSFRDRDYNEQFF	TGTGCCAGCAGTTTTCGGGACAGGGACTACAATGAGCAGTTCTTC	TRBD1	.	TRBV28	TRBJ2-1
CASSGSSREELFF	TGTGCCAGCTCGGGGAGCTCGAGGGAGGAACTGTTTTTT	.	.	TRBV18	TRBJ1-4
CASTSNYGYTF	TGTGCCAGCACCAGTAACTATGGCTACACCTTC	.	.	TRBV9	TRBJ1-2
CASSLRQGLNTEAFF	TGCGCCAGCAGCTTAAGACAGGGTTTGAACACTGAAGCTTTCTTT	TRBD1	.	TRBV5-1	TRBJ1-1
CASSEPIPGGPNYGYTF	TGTGCCAGCAGTGAACCGATCCCAGGGGGCCCTAACTATGGCTACACCTTC	TRBD1	.	TRBV2	TRBJ1-2
CASSVFAGTNPYNEQFF	TGTGCCAGCAGCGTCTTTGCCGGGACAAACCCCTACAATGAGCAGTTCTTC	.	.	TRBV9	TRBJ2-1
CASSSDAGTVNSPLHF	TGTGCCAGCAGCTCCGACGCCGGGACAGTAAATTCACCCCTCCACTTT	TRBD1	.	TRBV7-6	TRBJ1-6